This T cell receptor (beta chain) was recovered during a study of blood T cell repertoires in COVID-19. Study-wide context: Samples came from the United States, Italy and Spain, spanning acute and convalescent COVID-19. From T cells, B-cell-depleted T cells, or PBMCs came the material, which was cDNA or gDNA.

As originally analysed: Reference gene primers were amplified, and this amplification served to estimate nucleated cell counts. The data were produced by immunoSEQ multiplex PCR, yet TCRdb's version contains in-frame clones alone and is incomplete. Clone size and the V and J calls come from that table; the DNA yielded D and trimming. The sample comprises 270,000 or so clones, approximately 81% of which are singletons, and under 3% rests with the top ten. In germline, CDR1 is SGHTA, CDR2 FQGTGA. The ends lost 5 bases at V and 8 bases at J; junction bases unmatched: 3. The CDR3 has 12 amino acids. This sequence joins TRBV7-3 and TRBJ2-3, with 8 nucleotides matching TRBD2. This TCR derives from a woman aged 55-69 years with active or convalescent COVID-19. The specimen sequenced was peripheral blood. The CDR3: CASSPLAGTQYF. The CDR3 DNA follows: TGTGCCAGCAGCCCCCTAGCGGGTACGCAGTATTTT.